This TCR beta chain was recovered during a study of T cells in Graves' hyperthyroidism and ophthalmopathy. Findings and caveats of the study: From stable hyperthyroidism, ophthalmopathy was set apart by a 13 V-J model. Most thyroid-expanded clonotypes above 0.001 were also found in blood.

TCR beta CDR3 sequences were amplified from RNA transcripts. The HTBI primer set drove a first-round RT-PCR of the TCR CDR3. TCRdb re-analysed the multiplex PCR reads in MiXCR, keeping a single row per CDR3 protein. The sample has 800,000 or so distinct CDR3 sequences, 38% seen once; the top ten hold 8% to 9%. Stable Graves' hyperthyroidism denoted no ophthalmopathy progression over 18 months. To note about this clonotype: No antigen is known for it.

The receptor was derived from a man aged 18 to 30 with Graves' hyperthyroidism. The specimen was blood.

As DNA, the CDR3 is TGCGCCAGCAGCTTTGGGACAGGCTCTGGAAACACCATATATTTT. Residues: CASSFGTGSGNTIYF. The chain uses TRBV5-1 and TRBJ1-3, with TRBD1 matching over 8 bases. Trimming removed 2 bases from V and 0 bases from J; junction bases left unmatched: 1. The germline V gene encodes CDR1 SGHRS and CDR2 YFSETQ. The CDR3 contains 15 residues. Full variable domain (missing parts from reference TRBV5-1 and TRBJ1-3): KAGVTQTPRYLIKTRGQQVTLSCSPISGHRSVSWYQQTPGQGLQFLFEYFSETQRNKGNFPGRFSGRQFSNSRSEMNVSTLELGDSALYLCASSFGTGSGNTIYFGEGSWLTVV.